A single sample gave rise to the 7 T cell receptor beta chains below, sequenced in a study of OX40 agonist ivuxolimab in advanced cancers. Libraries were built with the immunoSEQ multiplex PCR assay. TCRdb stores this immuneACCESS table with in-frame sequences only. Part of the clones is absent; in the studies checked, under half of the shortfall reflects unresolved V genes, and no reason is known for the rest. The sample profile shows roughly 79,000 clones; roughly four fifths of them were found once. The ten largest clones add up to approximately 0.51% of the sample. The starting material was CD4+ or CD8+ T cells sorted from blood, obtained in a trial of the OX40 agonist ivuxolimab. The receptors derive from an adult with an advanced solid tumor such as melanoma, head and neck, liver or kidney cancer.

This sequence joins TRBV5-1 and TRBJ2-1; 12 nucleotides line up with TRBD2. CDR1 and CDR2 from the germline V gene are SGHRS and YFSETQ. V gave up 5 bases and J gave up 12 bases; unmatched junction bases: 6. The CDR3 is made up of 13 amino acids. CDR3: CASSSTSGGVQFF. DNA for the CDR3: TGCGCCAGCAGTTCGACTAGCGGGGGTGTGCAGTTCTTC.

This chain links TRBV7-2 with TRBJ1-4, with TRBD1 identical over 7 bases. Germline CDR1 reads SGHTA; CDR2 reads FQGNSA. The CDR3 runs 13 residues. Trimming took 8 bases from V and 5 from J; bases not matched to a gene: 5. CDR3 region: CASALDRNEKLFF. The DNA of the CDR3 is TGTGCCAGCGCCCTGGACAGGAATGAAAAACTGTTTTTT.

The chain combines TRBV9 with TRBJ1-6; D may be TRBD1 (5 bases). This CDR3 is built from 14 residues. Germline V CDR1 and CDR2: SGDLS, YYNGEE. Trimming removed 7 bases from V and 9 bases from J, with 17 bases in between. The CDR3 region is CASSGGGVTSPLHF. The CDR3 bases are TGTGCCAGCTCGGGGGGAGGTGTAACTTCACCCCTCCACTTT.

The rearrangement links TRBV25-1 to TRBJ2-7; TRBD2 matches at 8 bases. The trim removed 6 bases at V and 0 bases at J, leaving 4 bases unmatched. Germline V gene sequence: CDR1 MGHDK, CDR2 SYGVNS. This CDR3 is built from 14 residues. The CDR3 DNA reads TGTGCCAGCAGCCCGGGGGGGAGCTCCTACGAGCAGTACTTC. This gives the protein CASSPGGSSYEQYF.

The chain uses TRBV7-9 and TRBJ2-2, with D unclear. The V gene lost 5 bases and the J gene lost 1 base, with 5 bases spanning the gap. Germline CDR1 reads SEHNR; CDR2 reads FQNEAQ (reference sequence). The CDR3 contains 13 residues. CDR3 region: CASSQRNTGELFF. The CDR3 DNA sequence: TGTGCCAGCAGCCAGCGGAACACCGGGGAGCTGTTTTTT.

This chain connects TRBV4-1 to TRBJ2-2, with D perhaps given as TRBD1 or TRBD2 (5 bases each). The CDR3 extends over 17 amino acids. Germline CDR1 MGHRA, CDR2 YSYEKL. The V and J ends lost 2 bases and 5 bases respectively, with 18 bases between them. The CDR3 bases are TGCGCCAGCAGCCAATACGGACGGGGCCGGGGTACCGGGGAGCTGTTTTTT. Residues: CASSQYGRGRGTGELFF.

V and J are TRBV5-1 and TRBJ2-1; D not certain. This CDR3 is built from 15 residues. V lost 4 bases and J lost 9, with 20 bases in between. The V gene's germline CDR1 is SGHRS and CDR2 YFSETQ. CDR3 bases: TGCGCCAGCAGCCCTTCCCTCGCGTCCCTCCGTGAGCAGTTCTTC. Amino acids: CASSPSLASLREQFF.